This paragraph reports one T cell receptor (beta chain). Its antigen remains unknown. The data originate from a study of T cell repertoires in ileal Crohn's disease. Across the whole study: Over 30% were active smokers at surgery; median disease duration was approximately 7.3 years.

Study-wide findings and caveats: High-frequency clones were more common in sorted CD8 than CD4 cells. Clonality above 26.8% at surgery always came with endoscopic recurrence.

Germline-derived CDR1 and CDR2 are SNHLY and FYNNEI. The CDR3 is 15 residues long. V was clipped by 5 bases and J by 3 bases, with 16 bases between them. TCRdb's copy holds only in-frame clones and misses some; the assay was immunoSEQ multiplex PCR. In the table there are some 15,000 clones, around 93% of which are singletons. The chain carries TRBV2 and TRBJ1-2, with a tentative D call TRBD1 (5 bases). This clonotype was obtained from an adult with Crohn's disease. The source material was ileal tissue. This chain's CDR3 is CASSPNTQGYYGYTF. The DNA for the CDR3 is TGTGCCAGCAGTCCAAACACCCAGGGATACTATGGCTACACCTTC.